The clone carrying this T cell receptor (beta chain) was seen a few times. J lost 6 bases, V lost 6 bases, and 7 bases had no gene match. Germline lookup yields CDR1 KGHSH and CDR2 LQKENI. CDR3 size: 13 residues. This sample stems from a study of blood T cell repertoires in COVID-19. TCRdb's copy holds only in-frame clones and misses some; the assay was immunoSEQ multiplex PCR. The table records 65,000 or so clones, under 95% of them present only once. What was sequenced was peripheral blood. The source of this sequence is a man between 60 and 70 years old with acute or convalescent COVID-19. The chain joins TRBV18 to TRBJ1-2; 7 nucleotides agree with TRBD1. CDR3 sequence: CASSEGQQNGYTF. The CDR3 nucleotides read TGTGCCAGCTCGGAGGGACAGCAGAATGGCTACACCTTC.